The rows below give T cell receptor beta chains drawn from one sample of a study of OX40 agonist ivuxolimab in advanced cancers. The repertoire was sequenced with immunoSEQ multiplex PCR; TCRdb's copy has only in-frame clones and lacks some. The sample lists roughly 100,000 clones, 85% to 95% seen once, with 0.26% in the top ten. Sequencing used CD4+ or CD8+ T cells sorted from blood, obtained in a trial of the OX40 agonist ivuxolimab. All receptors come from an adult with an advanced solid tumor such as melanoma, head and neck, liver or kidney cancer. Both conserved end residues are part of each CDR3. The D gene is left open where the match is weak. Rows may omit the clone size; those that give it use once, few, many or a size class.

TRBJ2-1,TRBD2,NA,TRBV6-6,CASAGTSANEQFF,TGTGCCAGCGCCGGGACTAGCGCCAATGAGCAGTTCTTC
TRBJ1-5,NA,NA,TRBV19,CASSIGQVINQPQHF,TGTGCCAGTAGTATAGGACAGGTGATTAATCAGCCCCAGCATTTT
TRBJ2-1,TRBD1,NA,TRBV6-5,CASSPTGVTYNEQFF,TGTGCCAGCAGCCCAACAGGGGTCACCTACAATGAGCAGTTCTTC
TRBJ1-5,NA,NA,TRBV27,CASSLRDSGQPQHF,TGTGCCAGCAGTTTACGGGACTCCGGTCAGCCCCAGCATTTT
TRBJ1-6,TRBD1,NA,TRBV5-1,CASSTRQGGSYNSPLHF,TGCGCCAGCAGCACTCGACAGGGAGGTTCCTATAATTCACCCCTCCACTTT
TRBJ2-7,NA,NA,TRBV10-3,CAISESGRQLGSYEQYF,TGTGCCATCAGTGAGTCGGGACGACAACTTGGGTCCTACGAGCAGTACTTC
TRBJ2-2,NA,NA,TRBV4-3,CASSRTPGGEGAGELFF,TGCGCCAGCAGCCGTACCCCCGGCGGGGAAGGGGCCGGGGAGCTGTTTTTT
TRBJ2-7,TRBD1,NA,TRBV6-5,CASWVGGRQYF,TGTGCCAGTTGGGTAGGGGGCAGGCAGTACTTC
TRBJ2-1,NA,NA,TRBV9,CASSVGRGNNEQFF,TGTGCCAGCAGCGTAGGTCGAGGAAACAATGAGCAGTTCTTC
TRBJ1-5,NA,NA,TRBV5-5,CASSPDRGYQPQHF,TGTGCCAGCAGCCCGGACCGGGGGTATCAGCCCCAGCATTTT
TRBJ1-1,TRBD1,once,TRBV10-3,CAIRVTGGRTEAFF,TGTGCCATCAGGGTGACAGGGGGTAGAACTGAAGCTTTCTTT
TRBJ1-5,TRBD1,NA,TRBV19,CASSIGQGRQIISNQPQHF,TGTGCCAGTAGTATTGGACAGGGGCGACAGATAATTAGCAATCAGCCCCAGCATTTT
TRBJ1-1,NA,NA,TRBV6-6,CASSYQAAGDTEAFF,TGTGCCAGCAGTTACCAGGCGGCAGGGGACACTGAAGCTTTCTTT
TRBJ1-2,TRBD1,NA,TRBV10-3,CAFRQGASDGYTF,TGTGCCTTCCGACAGGGGGCTTCGGATGGCTACACCTTC
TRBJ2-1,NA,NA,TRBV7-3,CASSKPTQRDDEQFF,TGTGCCAGCAGCAAACCGACCCAGAGGGACGATGAGCAGTTCTTC
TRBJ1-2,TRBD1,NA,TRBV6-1,CASRIVTGFYGYTF,TGTGCCAGCAGAATAGTGACAGGGTTCTATGGCTACACCTTC
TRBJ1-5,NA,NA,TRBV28,CASSLNTNQPQHF,TGTGCCAGCAGTTTAAACACAAATCAGCCCCAGCATTTT
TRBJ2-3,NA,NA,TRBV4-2,CASSQDQTDTQYF,TGTGCCAGCAGCCAAGATCAGACAGATACGCAGTATTTT
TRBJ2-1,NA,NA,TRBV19,CASSLDTLLSSYNEQFF,TGTGCCAGTAGTCTGGACACTCTTTTAAGCTCCTACAATGAGCAGTTCTTC
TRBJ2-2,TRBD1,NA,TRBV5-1,CASSPRTGDTGELFF,TGCGCCAGCAGCCCCCGGACAGGAGACACCGGGGAGCTGTTTTTT
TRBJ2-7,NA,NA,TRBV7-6,CASSLEPLGGYEQYF,TGTGCCAGCAGCTTAGAGCCCTTAGGGGGCTACGAGCAGTACTTC
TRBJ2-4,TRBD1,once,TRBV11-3,CASSPGQGRAKNIQYF,TGTGCCAGCAGCCCGGGACAGGGGAGAGCCAAAAACATTCAGTACTTC
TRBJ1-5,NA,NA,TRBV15,CATSRTLNSNQPQHF,TGTGCCACCAGCAGGACGCTAAATAGCAATCAGCCCCAGCATTTT
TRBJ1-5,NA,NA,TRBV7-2,CASSSQGYQPQHF,TGTGCCAGCAGCTCTCAGGGGTATCAGCCCCAGCATTTT
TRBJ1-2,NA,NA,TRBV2,CASRTISGFVNYGYTF,TGTGCCAGCAGGACAATATCAGGGTTTGTTAACTATGGCTACACCTTC
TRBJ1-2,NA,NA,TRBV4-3,CASSQDAVGVYGYTF,TGCGCCAGCAGCCAAGATGCAGTGGGTGTCTATGGCTACACCTTC
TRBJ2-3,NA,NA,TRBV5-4,CASSLGGVLEYTQYF,TGTGCCAGCAGCTTAGGGGGGGTGTTGGAGTATACGCAGTATTTT
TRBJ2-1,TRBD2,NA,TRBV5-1,CASSFLTSGTRNEQFF,TGCGCCAGCAGCTTCCTTACTAGCGGGACGCGCAATGAGCAGTTCTTC
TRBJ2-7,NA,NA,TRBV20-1,CSAKRTYEQYF,TGCAGTGCTAAAAGAACCTACGAGCAGTACTTC
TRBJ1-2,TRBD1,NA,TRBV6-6,CASRDSPFRYTF,TGTGCCAGCCGGGACAGCCCCTTTCGCTACACCTTC
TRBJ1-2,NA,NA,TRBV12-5,CASGAYGYTF,TGTGCTAGTGGGGCCTATGGCTACACCTTC
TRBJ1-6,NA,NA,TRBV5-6,CASTDRAGLSVVLHF,TGTGCCAGCACCGATAGGGCCGGCCTTTCTGTTGTCCTCCACTTT
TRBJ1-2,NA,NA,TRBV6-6,CASSPRAANYGYTF,TGTGCCAGCAGTCCCCGGGCAGCTAACTATGGCTACACCTTC
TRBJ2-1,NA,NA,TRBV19,CASGDVARLYNEQFF,TGTGCCAGTGGGGATGTAGCGCGACTTTACAATGAGCAGTTCTTC
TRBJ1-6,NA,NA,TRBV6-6,CASSAPGDTPLHF,TGTGCCAGCAGTGCGCCGGGGGATACACCCCTCCACTTT
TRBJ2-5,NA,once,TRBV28,CASSPQSWQETQYF,TGTGCCAGCAGTCCCCAGAGTTGGCAAGAGACCCAGTACTTC
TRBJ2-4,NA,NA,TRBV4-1,CASSQDVGVAKNIQYF,TGCGCCAGCAGCCAAGATGTCGGGGTTGCCAAAAACATTCAGTACTTC
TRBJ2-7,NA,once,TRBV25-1,CASSEYGGGLYEQYF,TGTGCCAGCAGTGAATATGGGGGGGGGCTATACGAGCAGTACTTC
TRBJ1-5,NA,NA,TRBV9,CASSVGGVYQPQHF,TGTGCCAGCAGCGTAGGGGGGGTGTATCAGCCCCAGCATTTT
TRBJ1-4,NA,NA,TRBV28,CASRVLLGHGEKLFF,TGTGCCAGCCGGGTCTTGTTGGGTCATGGTGAAAAACTGTTTTTT
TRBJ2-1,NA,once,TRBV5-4,CASSLAKWSGVNEQFF,TGTGCCAGCAGCTTGGCCAAGTGGTCAGGAGTCAATGAGCAGTTCTTC
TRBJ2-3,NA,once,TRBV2,CASSESPPVTQYF,TGTGCCAGCAGTGAATCCCCCCCCGTCACGCAGTATTTT
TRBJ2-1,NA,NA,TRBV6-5,CASSQGTVQFF,TGTGCCAGCAGTCAGGGTACGGTGCAGTTCTTC
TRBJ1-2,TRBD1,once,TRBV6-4,CASSDLVGQGPYGYTF,TGTGCCAGCAGTGACTTAGTGGGACAGGGGCCGTATGGCTACACCTTC
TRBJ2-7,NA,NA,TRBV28,CASSLPGGTLHEQYF,TGTGCCAGCAGCCTACCCGGTGGCACCCTCCACGAGCAGTACTTC
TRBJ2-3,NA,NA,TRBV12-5,CASGPSWDTQYF,TGTGCTAGTGGTCCCTCTTGGGATACGCAGTATTTT
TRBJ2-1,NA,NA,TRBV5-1,CASSLAPLGGFSSYNEQFF,TGCGCCAGCAGCTTGGCTCCCCTGGGGGGCTTTAGCTCCTACAATGAGCAGTTCTTC
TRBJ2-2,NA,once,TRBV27,CASSSYGATGELFF,TGTGCCAGCAGCTCGTATGGGGCGACCGGGGAGCTGTTTTTT
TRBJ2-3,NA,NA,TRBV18,CASSPPGSTDTQYF,TGTGCCAGCTCACCACCGGGAAGCACAGATACGCAGTATTTT
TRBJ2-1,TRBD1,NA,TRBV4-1,CASSPPGQGGSEFF,TGCGCCAGCAGCCCGCCCGGACAGGGGGGTTCGGAGTTCTTC
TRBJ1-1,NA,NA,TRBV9,CASSVQQGNTEAFF,TGTGCCAGCAGCGTCCAACAGGGGAACACTGAAGCTTTCTTT
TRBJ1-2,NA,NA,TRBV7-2,CASSPGQHNYGYTF,TGTGCCAGCAGCCCCGGACAGCATAACTATGGCTACACCTTC
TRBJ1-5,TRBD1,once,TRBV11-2,CASSLDRGNQPQHF,TGTGCCAGCAGCTTAGACAGGGGGAATCAGCCCCAGCATTTT
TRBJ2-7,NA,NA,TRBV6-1,CASKQLQVSYEQYF,TGTGCCAGCAAACAGCTCCAGGTTAGCTACGAGCAGTACTTC
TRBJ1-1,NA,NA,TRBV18,CASSPGGSEAFF,TGTGCCAGCTCACCGGGGGGATCTGAAGCTTTCTTT
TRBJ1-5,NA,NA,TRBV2,CASSESVFYNQPQHF,TGTGCCAGCAGTGAATCTGTCTTCTACAATCAGCCCCAGCATTTT